What follows are 21 T cell receptor beta chains derived from one specimen sequenced in a study of long-term antiretroviral therapy in people with HIV. Running of the v3.0 immunoSEQ assay took place at survey level. Measured with immunoSEQ multiplex PCR; TCRdb has only the in-frame clones, and not every one. The sample includes roughly 20,000 clones, 70% to 80% of them seen just once. The material was unsorted PBMCs, obtained around 21 months before starting antiretroviral therapy. These receptors were collected from a woman aged 40 to 50 with HIV.

This clone has a handful of counts. The rearrangement uses TRBV7-2 and TRBJ1-1, with D possibly matching TRBD1 (6 bases). The germline V gene has CDR1 SGHTA and CDR2 FQGNSA. V was shortened by 5 bases and J by 5 bases, with 15 bases between the two germline ends. There are 14 residues in the CDR3. In DNA, the CDR3 is TGTGCCAGCAGCCTAAACAGGGTGGAGACTGAAGCTTTCTTT. It yields the protein CASSLNRVETEAFF.

V usage is TRBV9 and J usage is TRBJ1-2; TRBD1 is a possible D gene (5 bases). The CDR3 is 13 amino acids. The V and J ends lost 4 bases and 5 bases respectively, with 12 bases between them. Germline V CDR1 and CDR2: SGDLS, YYNGEE. Here the CDR3 DNA reads TGTGCCAGCAGCCCCAGGGAAGGTTATGGCTACACCTTC. Translating it yields CASSPREGYGYTF.

The chain has TRBV4-2 and TRBJ1-1; D is possibly TRBD1 (6 bases). The V gene lost 6 bases and the J gene lost 2 bases, with 10 bases spanning the gap. The V gene's germline CDR1 is LGHNA and CDR2 YNFKEQ. This CDR3 has 13 residues. Written as DNA, the CDR3 is TGTGCCAGCAGTTTACAGGGTAACACTGAAGCTTTCTTT. The encoded protein is CASSLQGNTEAFF.

This clone came up once. The V gene is TRBV5-5, the J gene TRBJ2-2, with D possibly matching TRBD2 (6 bases). The germline gives CDR1 SGHKS, CDR2 YYEKEE (reference sequence). V shed 1 base and J shed 6 bases, with 19 bases lying between them. The CDR3 spans 17 residues. The CDR3 spells CASSLFRELIGAGELFF. CDR3 in DNA: TGTGCCAGCAGCTTGTTCCGGGAGCTGATTGGGGCCGGGGAGCTGTTTTTT.

This rearrangement joins TRBV9 to TRBJ2-3, with D hard to call. The CDR3 totals 16 residues. V was clipped by 3 bases and J by 6 bases, with 20 bases between them. The germline gives CDR1 SGDLS, CDR2 YYNGEE. CDR3 sequence: CASSAPQGITTDTQYF. The CDR3 DNA reads as TGTGCCAGCAGCGCACCACAAGGAATCACAACGGATACGCAGTATTTT.

This chain joins TRBV12-5 and TRBJ2-1; 8 bases align to TRBD2. Germline V gene data show CDR1 as LGHNT and CDR2 as FRNRAP. Trimming at V came to 3 bases and at J to 8 bases, leaving 18 bases not matched to a gene. This CDR3 has 18 amino acids. The DNA of the CDR3 is TGTGCTAGTGGTTTAGCCAGCGGGAGCTTTTATAGAACAGATGAGCAGTTCTTC. As protein: CASGLASGSFYRTDEQFF.

This clone has only a few counts. The chain employs TRBV7-9 and TRBJ1-5; D call uncertain. V lost 4 bases, J lost 4 bases, and 11 bases lay in between. CDR1 and CDR2 from the germline V gene are SEHNR and FQNEAQ (reference sequence). The CDR3 length is 14 residues. The CDR3 loop is CASSSGGSNQPQHF. CDR3 nucleotide sequence: TGTGCCAGCAGCTCCGGCGGGAGTAATCAGCCCCAGCATTTT.

The chain couples TRBV19 to TRBJ2-5; 7 bases fit TRBD2. Germline V gene sequence: CDR1 LNHDA, CDR2 SQIVND (reference sequence). V gave up 3 bases and J gave up 4 bases; unmatched junction bases: 2. The CDR3 covers 13 residues. This CDR3 is CASSIKRGETQYF. CDR3 DNA: TGTGCCAGTAGTATCAAGCGGGGAGAGACCCAGTACTTC.

The CDR3, as DNA: TGCGCCAGCAGCAAGAGAGGGTCAGGGAAAACCTACGAGCAGTACTTC. This gives the protein CASSKRGSGKTYEQYF. This chain connects TRBV4-3 to TRBJ2-7, with D perhaps given as TRBD1 or TRBD2 (5 bases each). The germline V and J ends were trimmed by 5 bases and 2 bases, with 19 bases remaining between them. Germline CDR1 reads LGHNA; CDR2 reads YSLEER. The CDR3 runs to 16 residues.

The CDR3 nucleotides are TGTGCCAGCAGCCCGGCCAGTAGAAAGTACTTC. Protein: CASSPASRKYF. This chain links TRBV11-2 with TRBJ2-5; D gene uncertain. The CDR3 loop spans 11 amino acids. Deletions cut 5 bases from V and 12 bases from J, with 13 bases between. Germline V gene lookup returns CDR1 SGHAT and CDR2 FQNNGV.

The chain joins TRBV4-1 to TRBJ2-7, with 7 bases aligning to TRBD1. The junction had 4 bases not matched to a gene; V was cut back by 2 bases and J by 3 bases. The germline V gene has CDR1 MGHRA and CDR2 YSYEKL. This CDR3 region has 14 residues. The CDR3 DNA reads TGCGCCAGCAGCCAAACGGGACAGAGCTACGAGCAGTACTTC. This sequence encodes CASSQTGQSYEQYF.

This sequence joins TRBV19 and TRBJ2-1, with 11 positions matching TRBD2. This CDR3 is built from 17 residues. V lost 3 bases to trimming and J lost 7 bases; unmatched junction nucleotides: 11. The germline CDR1 and CDR2 sequences are LNHDA and SQIVND (reference sequence). This CDR3 reads CASSITSGRPGKNEQFF. CDR3 bases: TGTGCCAGTAGTATTACTAGCGGGAGACCCGGTAAGAATGAGCAGTTCTTC.

By sample fraction, this clone is medium-sized. V and J are TRBV5-1 and TRBJ2-7; 7 nucleotides align to TRBD1. V dropped 2 bases and J dropped 2; count of bases not matched to a gene: 1. From germline, CDR1 is SGHRS and CDR2 YFSETQ. The CDR3 has 13 amino acids. The CDR3 protein is CASSFGTAYEQYF. DNA of the CDR3: TGCGCCAGCAGCTTCGGGACAGCCTACGAGCAGTACTTC.

The chain carries TRBV18 and TRBJ1-2; TRBD1 is a possible D gene (5 bases). The V end lost 6 bases, the J end lost 2 bases, and 10 bases lay between the germline ends. There are 13 residues in the CDR3. Germline V gene sequence: CDR1 KGHSH, CDR2 LQKENI. The CDR3 here is CASSPRQNYGYTF. The CDR3 region has the DNA TGTGCCAGCTCCCCTCGACAGAACTATGGCTACACCTTC.

V gene TRBV6-1 combines with J gene TRBJ1-5; possibly TRBD1 for D (6 bases). The ends were cut back, 1 base at V and 7 bases at J, with 8 bases in the middle. Germline V gene lookup returns CDR1 MNHNS and CDR2 SASEGT. The CDR3 runs to 13 residues. CDR3 sequence (DNA): TGTGCCAGCAGTGAAGTTCAGGGGCAGCCCCAGCATTTT. Its protein product is CASSEVQGQPQHF.

The chain uses TRBV7-2 and TRBJ2-2; no firm D call. This CDR3 has 13 amino acids. The germline V and J ends were trimmed by 3 bases and 1 base, with 3 bases remaining between them. Germline values: CDR1 SGHTA, CDR2 FQGNSA. The CDR3, as DNA: TGTGCCAGCAGCTTCGTGAACACCGGGGAGCTGTTTTTT. Translating gives CASSFVNTGELFF.

The chain employs TRBV6-6 and TRBJ1-1; 9 bases are a match to TRBD1. Germline V gives CDR1 MNHNY, CDR2 SVGAGI (reference sequence). The junction had 9 bases not matched to a gene; V was cut back by 0 bases and J by 10 bases. This CDR3 spans 15 amino acids. CDR3 residues: CASSYSNTGQGGAFF. CDR3 in DNA: TGTGCCAGCAGTTACTCGAATACGGGACAGGGAGGAGCTTTCTTT.

The chain recombines TRBV5-6 with TRBJ1-4, with a possible D match to TRBD1 (5 bases). Per germline, CDR1 SGHDT and CDR2 YYEEEE. V dropped 1 base and J dropped 8 bases, with 12 bases sitting between them. CDR3 length: 14 amino acids. The CDR3, as DNA: TGTGCCAGCAGCTTGACAGCAGGGACCGAAAAACTGTTTTTT. Protein: CASSLTAGTEKLFF.

V usage is TRBV29-1 and J usage is TRBJ2-7; 10 nucleotides agree with TRBD2. V lost 7 bases to trimming and J lost 6 bases; unmatched junction nucleotides: 6. The germline CDR1 and CDR2 sequences are SQVTM and ANQGSEA. The CDR3 totals 12 residues. The CDR3 loop reads CSALAGAPEQYF. The CDR3 nucleotides are TGCAGCGCCCTAGCGGGAGCTCCCGAGCAGTACTTC.

The chain recombines TRBV7-2 with TRBJ1-2; possibly TRBD1 for D (5 bases). This CDR3 has 15 amino acids. V lost 5 bases and J lost 0, with 13 bases in between. The germline CDR1 and CDR2 sequences are SGHTA and FQGNSA. CDR3 DNA sequence: TGTGCCAGCAGCCTCGCCGGGGGAACTAACTATGGCTACACCTTC. Translating it yields CASSLAGGTNYGYTF.

This clone was counted once. The genes are TRBV29-1 and TRBJ2-5; tentative D call: TRBD1 (5 bases). The CDR3 runs 14 residues. CDR1 SQVTM and CDR2 ANQGSEA come from the germline V gene. V was pared by 0 bases and J by 6 bases, with 14 bases between. The CDR3 sequence is CSVEDRPGLKTQYF. The CDR3 DNA reads TGCAGCGTTGAAGATCGTCCAGGGTTAAAGACCCAGTACTTC.